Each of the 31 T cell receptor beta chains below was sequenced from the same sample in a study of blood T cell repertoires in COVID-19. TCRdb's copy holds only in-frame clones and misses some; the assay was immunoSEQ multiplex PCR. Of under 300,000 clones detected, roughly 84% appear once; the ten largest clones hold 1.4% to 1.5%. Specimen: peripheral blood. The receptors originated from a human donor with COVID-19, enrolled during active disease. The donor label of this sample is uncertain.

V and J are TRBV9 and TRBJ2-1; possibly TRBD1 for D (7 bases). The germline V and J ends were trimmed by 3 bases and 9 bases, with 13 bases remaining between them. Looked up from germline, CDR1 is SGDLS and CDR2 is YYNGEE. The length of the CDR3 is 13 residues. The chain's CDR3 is CASSGQGGGEQFF. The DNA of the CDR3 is TGTGCCAGCAGCGGACAGGGAGGCGGTGAGCAGTTCTTC.

In nucleotides, the CDR3 is TGTGCCAGCACCGTATTCGGGAGAGAGCAGTACTTC. This sequence encodes CASTVFGREQYF. The chain is built from TRBV28 and TRBJ2-7; D perhaps matches TRBD2 (6 bases). Germline V gives CDR1 MDHEN, CDR2 SYDVKM. V was pared by 7 bases and J by 7 bases, with 14 bases between. The CDR3 contains 12 residues. Full variable domain (rest looked up from reference TRBV28 and TRBJ2-7): DVKVTQSSRYLVKRTGEKVFLECVQDMDHENMFWYRQDPGLGLRLIYFSYDVKMKEKGDIPEGYSVSREKKERFSLILESASTNQTSMYLCASTVFGREQYFGPGTRLTVT.

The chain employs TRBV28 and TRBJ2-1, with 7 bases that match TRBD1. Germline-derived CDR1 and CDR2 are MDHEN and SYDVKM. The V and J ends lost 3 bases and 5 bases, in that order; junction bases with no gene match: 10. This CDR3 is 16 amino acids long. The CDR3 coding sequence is TGTGCCAGCAGTTTTGAGTATAGGGACAGTAACAATGAGCAGTTCTTC. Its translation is CASSFEYRDSNNEQFF. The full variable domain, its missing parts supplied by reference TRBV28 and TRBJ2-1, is DVKVTQSSRYLVKRTGEKVFLECVQDMDHENMFWYRQDPGLGLRLIYFSYDVKMKEKGDIPEGYSVSREKKERFSLILESASTNQTSMYLCASSFEYRDSNNEQFFGPGTRLTVL.

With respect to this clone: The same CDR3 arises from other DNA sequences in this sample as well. CDR3 in DNA: TGTGCCTGGAGTCGACAGGGAAACACTGAAGCTTTCTTT. This codes for CAWSRQGNTEAFF. This rearrangement joins TRBV30 to TRBJ1-1, with TRBD1 identical over 7 bases. V lost 2 bases and J lost 2; bases outside the gene matches: 2. This CDR3 region has 13 residues. Germline V gene lookup returns CDR1 GTSNPN and CDR2 SVGIG (reference sequence).

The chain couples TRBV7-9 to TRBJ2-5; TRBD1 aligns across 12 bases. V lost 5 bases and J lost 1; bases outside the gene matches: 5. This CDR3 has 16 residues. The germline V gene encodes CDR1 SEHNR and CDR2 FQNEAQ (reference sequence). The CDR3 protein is CASSPGDRGLQETQYF. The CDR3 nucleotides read TGTGCCAGCAGCCCCGGGGACAGGGGGCTCCAAGAGACCCAGTACTTC.

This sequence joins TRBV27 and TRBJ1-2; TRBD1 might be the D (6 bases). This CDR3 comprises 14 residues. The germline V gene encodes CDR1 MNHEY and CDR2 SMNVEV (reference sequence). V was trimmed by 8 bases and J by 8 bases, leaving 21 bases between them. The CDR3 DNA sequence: TGTGCCAGCGGGCGGGGGGCCATGGGAGAAGGCTACACCTTC. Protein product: CASGRGAMGEGYTF.

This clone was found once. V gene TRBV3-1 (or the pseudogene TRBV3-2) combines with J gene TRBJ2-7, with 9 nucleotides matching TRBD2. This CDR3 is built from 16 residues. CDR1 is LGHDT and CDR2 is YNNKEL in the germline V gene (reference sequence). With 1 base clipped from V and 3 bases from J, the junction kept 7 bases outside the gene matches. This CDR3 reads CASSQGLASGVYEQYF. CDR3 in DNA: TGTGCCAGCAGCCAAGGGTTGGCTAGCGGGGTCTACGAGCAGTACTTC.

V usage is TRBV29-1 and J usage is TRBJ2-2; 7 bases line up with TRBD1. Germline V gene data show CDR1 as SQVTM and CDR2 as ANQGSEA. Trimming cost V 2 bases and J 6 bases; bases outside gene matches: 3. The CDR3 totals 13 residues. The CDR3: CSVERQGPGELFF. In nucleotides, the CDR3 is TGCAGCGTTGAACGACAGGGCCCCGGGGAGCTGTTTTTT.

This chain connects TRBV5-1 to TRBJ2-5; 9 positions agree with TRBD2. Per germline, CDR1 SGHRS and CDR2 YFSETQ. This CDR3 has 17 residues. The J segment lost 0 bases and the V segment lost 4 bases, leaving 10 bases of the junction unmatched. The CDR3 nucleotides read TGCGCCAGCAGCCCGGAGGGGTCTAGCGGGAACCAAGAGACCCAGTACTTC. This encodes CASSPEGSSGNQETQYF.

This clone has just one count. The chain's CDR3 is CASRLTITGEGNQPQHF. CDR3 nucleotides: TGTGCCAGCAGACTTACGATTACAGGGGAGGGCAATCAGCCCCAGCATTTT. The V call is TRBV6-4, the J call TRBJ1-5; 7 positions agree with TRBD1. Germline assignment: CDR1 MRHNA and CDR2 SNTAGT. Trimming cost V 6 bases and J 2 bases; bases outside gene matches: 13. The CDR3 has 17 residues.

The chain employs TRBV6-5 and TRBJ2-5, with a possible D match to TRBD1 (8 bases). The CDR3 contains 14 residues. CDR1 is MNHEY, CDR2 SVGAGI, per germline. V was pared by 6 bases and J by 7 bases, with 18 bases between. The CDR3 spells CASRHRGGEGTQYF. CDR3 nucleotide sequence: TGTGCCAGCAGACACAGGGGGGGTGAGGGGACCCAGTACTTC.

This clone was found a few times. The CDR3 here is CASSLWGEKGVNTEAFF. In DNA, the CDR3 is TGTGCCAGCAGTTTATGGGGGGAGAAGGGGGTGAACACTGAAGCTTTCTTT. This rearrangement joins TRBV28 to TRBJ1-1; D might be TRBD1 (6 bases). V gave up 0 bases and J gave up 0 bases, with 14 bases separating them. CDR1 and CDR2 (germline): MDHEN, SYDVKM. The CDR3 consists of 17 residues.

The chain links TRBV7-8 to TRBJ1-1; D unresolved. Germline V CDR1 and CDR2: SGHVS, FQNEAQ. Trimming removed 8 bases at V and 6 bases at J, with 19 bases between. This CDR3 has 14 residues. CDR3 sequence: CASVMRVDGAEAFF. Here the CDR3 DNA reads TGTGCCAGCGTAATGAGGGTGGATGGCGCTGAAGCTTTCTTT.

The CDR3 sequence is CASSNSENFFATNEKLFF. The DNA for the CDR3 is TGTGCCAGTAGTAATAGCGAGAATTTCTTTGCAACTAATGAAAAACTGTTTTTT. This chain uses TRBV19 with TRBJ1-4; D gene ambiguous. CDR1 LNHDA and CDR2 SQIVND come from the germline V gene (reference sequence). This CDR3 has 18 residues. Trimming stripped 4 bases from V and 0 bases from J, with 18 bases between.

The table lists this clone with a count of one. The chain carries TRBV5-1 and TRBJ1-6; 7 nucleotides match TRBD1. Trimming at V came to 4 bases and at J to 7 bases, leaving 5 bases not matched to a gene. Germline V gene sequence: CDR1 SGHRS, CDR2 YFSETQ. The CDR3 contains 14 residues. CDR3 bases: TGCGCCAGCAGCGGGACAGTATCCAATTCACCCCTCCACTTT. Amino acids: CASSGTVSNSPLHF.

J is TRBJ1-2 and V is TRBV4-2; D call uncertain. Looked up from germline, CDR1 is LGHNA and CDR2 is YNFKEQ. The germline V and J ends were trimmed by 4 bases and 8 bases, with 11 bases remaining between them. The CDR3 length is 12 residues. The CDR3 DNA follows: TGTGCCAGCAGCCCCCCGAACCGGGGCTACACCTTC. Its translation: CASSPPNRGYTF.

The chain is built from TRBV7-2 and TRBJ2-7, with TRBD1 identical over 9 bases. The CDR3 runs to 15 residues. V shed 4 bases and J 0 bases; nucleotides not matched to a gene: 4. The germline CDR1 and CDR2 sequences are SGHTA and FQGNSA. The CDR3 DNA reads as TGTGCCAGCAGCTGGGGGACAGGGAGCTCCTACGAGCAGTACTTC. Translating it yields CASSWGTGSSYEQYF.

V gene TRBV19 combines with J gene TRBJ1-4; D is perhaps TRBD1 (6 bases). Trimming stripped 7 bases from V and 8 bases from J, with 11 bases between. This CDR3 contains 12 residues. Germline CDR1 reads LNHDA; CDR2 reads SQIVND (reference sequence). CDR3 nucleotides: TGTGCCAGTATGGGGGCAGCCGAAAAACTGTTTTTT. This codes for CASMGAAEKLFF.

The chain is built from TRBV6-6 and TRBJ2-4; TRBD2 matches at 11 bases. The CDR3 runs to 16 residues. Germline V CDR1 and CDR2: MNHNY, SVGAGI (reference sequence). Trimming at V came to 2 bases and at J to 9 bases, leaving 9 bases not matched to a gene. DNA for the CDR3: TGTGCCAGCAGTTACCCACCAGATACTAGCGGGGGCATTCAGTACTTC. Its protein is CASSYPPDTSGGIQYF.

CDR3 DNA sequence: TGCGCCAGCAGCTTGGAGACAGGGGCGGGTAACTATGGCTACACCTTC. It is translated as CASSLETGAGNYGYTF. The chain is built from TRBV5-1 and TRBJ1-2; 8 nucleotides match TRBD1. V was clipped by 0 bases and J by 1 base; unmatched bases: 5. CDR1 is SGHRS, CDR2 YFSETQ, per germline. This CDR3 has 16 amino acids. The full variable domain, its missing parts supplied by reference TRBV5-1 and TRBJ1-2, is KAGVTQTPRYLIKTRGQQVTLSCSPISGHRSVSWYQQTPGQGLQFLFEYFSETQRNKGNFPGRFSGRQFSNSRSEMNVSTLELGDSALYLCASSLETGAGNYGYTFGSGTRLTVV.

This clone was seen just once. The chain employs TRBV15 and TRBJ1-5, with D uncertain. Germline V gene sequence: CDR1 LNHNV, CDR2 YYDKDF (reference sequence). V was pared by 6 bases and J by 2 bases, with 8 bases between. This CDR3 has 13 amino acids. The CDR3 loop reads CATRSGGNQPQHF. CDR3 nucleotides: TGTGCCACCAGATCTGGAGGCAATCAGCCCCAGCATTTT.

CDR3 amino acids: CASSIDSRGATYNEQFF. DNA for the CDR3: TGTGCCAGTAGTATAGATAGTCGGGGAGCAACCTACAATGAGCAGTTCTTC. V and J are TRBV19 and TRBJ2-1, with TRBD2 as a possible D gene (5 bases). Trimming shortened V by 0 bases and J by 2 bases, and 14 bases separated the two germline ends. In germline, CDR1 is LNHDA, CDR2 SQIVND (reference sequence). The CDR3 runs 17 residues. Using reference TRBV19 and TRBJ2-1 for the parts outside the CDR3, the full variable domain is DGGITQSPKYLFRKEGQNVTLSCEQNLNHDAMYWYRQDPGQGLRLIYYSQIVNDFQKGDIAEGYSVSREKKESFPLTVTSAQKNPTAFYLCASSIDSRGATYNEQFFGPGTRLTVL.

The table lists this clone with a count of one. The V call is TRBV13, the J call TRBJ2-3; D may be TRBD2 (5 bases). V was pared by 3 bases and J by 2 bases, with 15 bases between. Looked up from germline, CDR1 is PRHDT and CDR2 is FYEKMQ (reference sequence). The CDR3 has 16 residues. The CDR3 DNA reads TGTGCCAGCAGCTTCGGGGTGGGTTTACCCACAGATACGCAGTATTTT. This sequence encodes CASSFGVGLPTDTQYF.

The CDR3 loop is CASSFLGRAQHF. In DNA form, the CDR3 reads TGTGCCAGCAGTTTCTTGGGCAGGGCCCAGCATTTT. The V and J genes are TRBV28 and TRBJ1-5, with D perhaps TRBD1 (5 bases). The V end lost 3 bases, the J end lost 11 bases, and 11 bases lay between the germline ends. In germline, CDR1 is MDHEN, CDR2 SYDVKM. The CDR3 sequence is 12 residues long.

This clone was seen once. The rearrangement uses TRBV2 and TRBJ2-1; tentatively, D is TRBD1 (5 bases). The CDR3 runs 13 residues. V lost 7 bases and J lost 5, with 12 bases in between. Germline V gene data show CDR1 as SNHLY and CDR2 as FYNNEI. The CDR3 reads CASTGDRDNEQFF. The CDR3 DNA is TGTGCCAGCACCGGCGACAGAGACAATGAGCAGTTCTTC.

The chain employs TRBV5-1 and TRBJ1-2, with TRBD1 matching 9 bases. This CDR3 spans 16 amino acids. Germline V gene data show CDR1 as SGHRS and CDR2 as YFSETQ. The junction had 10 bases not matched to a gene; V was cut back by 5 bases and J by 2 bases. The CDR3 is CASRPNRDRVNYGYTF. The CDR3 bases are TGCGCCAGCAGACCGAACCGGGACAGGGTCAACTATGGCTACACCTTC. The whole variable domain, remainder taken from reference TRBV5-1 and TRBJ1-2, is KAGVTQTPRYLIKTRGQQVTLSCSPISGHRSVSWYQQTPGQGLQFLFEYFSETQRNKGNFPGRFSGRQFSNSRSEMNVSTLELGDSALYLCASRPNRDRVNYGYTFGSGTRLTVV.

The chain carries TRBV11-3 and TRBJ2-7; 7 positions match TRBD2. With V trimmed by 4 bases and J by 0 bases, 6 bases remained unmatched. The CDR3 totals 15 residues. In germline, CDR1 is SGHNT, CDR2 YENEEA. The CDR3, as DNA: TGTGCCAGCAGCTACCCTAGCGGCCTCTCCTACGAGCAGTACTTC. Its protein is CASSYPSGLSYEQYF. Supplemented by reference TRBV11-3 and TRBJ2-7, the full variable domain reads EAGVVQSPRYKIIEKKQPVAFWCNPISGHNTLYWYLQNLGQGPELLIRYENEEAVDDSQLPKDRFSAERLKGVDSTLKIQPAELGDSAVYLCASSYPSGLSYEQYFGPGTRLTVT.

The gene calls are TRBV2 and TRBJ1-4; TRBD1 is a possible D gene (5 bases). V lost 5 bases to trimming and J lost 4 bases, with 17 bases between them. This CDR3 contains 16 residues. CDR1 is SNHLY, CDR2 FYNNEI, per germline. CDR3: CASSPLGAAFNEKLFF. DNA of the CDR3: TGTGCCAGCAGTCCCTTAGGGGCCGCCTTTAATGAAAAACTGTTTTTT.

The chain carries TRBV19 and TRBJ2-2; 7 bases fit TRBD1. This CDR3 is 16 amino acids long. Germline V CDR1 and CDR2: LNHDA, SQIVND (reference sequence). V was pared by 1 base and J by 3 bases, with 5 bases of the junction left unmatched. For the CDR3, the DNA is TGTGCCAGTAGTATAGGGGCAGGGGGATACACCGGGGAGCTGTTTTTT. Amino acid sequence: CASSIGAGGYTGELFF.

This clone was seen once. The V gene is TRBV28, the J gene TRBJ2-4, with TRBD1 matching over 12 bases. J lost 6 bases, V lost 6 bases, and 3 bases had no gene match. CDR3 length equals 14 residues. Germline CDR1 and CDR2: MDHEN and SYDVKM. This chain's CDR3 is CASSPGQGANIQYF. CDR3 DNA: TGTGCCAGCAGCCCGGGACAGGGGGCAAACATTCAGTACTTC.

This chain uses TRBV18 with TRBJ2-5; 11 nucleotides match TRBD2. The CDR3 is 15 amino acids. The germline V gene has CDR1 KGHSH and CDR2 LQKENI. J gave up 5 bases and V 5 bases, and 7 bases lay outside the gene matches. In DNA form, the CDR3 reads TGTGCCAGCTCATCCCGACTAGCGGGAATGGAGACCCAGTACTTC. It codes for CASSSRLAGMETQYF.